What follows are 29 T cell receptor beta chains derived from one specimen sequenced in a study of OX40 agonist ivuxolimab in advanced cancers. Profiled with immunoSEQ multiplex PCR; TCRdb holds only in-frame clones, not every one. Here the sample spans roughly 49,000 clones, around 86% being singletons. The sequencing used CD4+ or CD8+ T cells sorted from blood, collected in a trial of the OX40 agonist ivuxolimab. Receptors were obtained from an adult with an advanced solid tumor such as melanoma, head and neck, liver or kidney cancer.

The chain recombines TRBV29-1 with TRBJ2-1, with no clear D. Trimming took 3 bases from V and 0 from J, leaving 9 bases between them. The germline V gene has CDR1 SQVTM and CDR2 ANQGSEA. This CDR3 has 14 residues. The CDR3 nucleotides read TGCAGCGTTGAGGTCCCCAGCTCCTACAATGAGCAGTTCTTC. Translating gives CSVEVPSSYNEQFF.

The V and J genes are TRBV4-3 and TRBJ1-2; no reliable D call. The germline V gene encodes CDR1 LGHNA and CDR2 YSLEER. The CDR3 contains 15 residues. Trimming removed 0 bases from V and 6 bases from J, with 14 bases in between. In DNA form, the CDR3 reads TGCGCCAGCAGCCAAGATGTCCGGGCCCCCGATGGCTACACCTTC. Its protein is CASSQDVRAPDGYTF.

The rearrangement uses TRBV29-1 and TRBJ1-2, with 7 bases that match TRBD1. The junction had 11 bases not matched to a gene; V was cut back by 2 bases and J by 5 bases. This CDR3 comprises 15 residues. The germline CDR1 and CDR2 sequences are SQVTM and ANQGSEA. CDR3 sequence reads: CSVERAVGTEYGYTF. The CDR3 DNA reads TGCAGCGTTGAACGGGCAGTAGGGACAGAATATGGCTACACCTTC.

The J gene is TRBJ2-7, the V gene TRBV7-8; D call uncertain. V lost 6 bases, J lost 3 bases, and 12 bases lay in between. Germline CDR1 reads SGHVS; CDR2 reads FQNEAQ. The CDR3 sequence is 13 residues long. The CDR3 nucleotides are TGTGCCAGCAGTTCCCGGCAGGTCTACGAGCAGTACGTC. Translating it yields CASSSRQVYEQYV.

This clone appeared a few times. The chain uses TRBV2 and TRBJ2-4; D is ambiguous. CDR3 size: 12 residues. The germline CDR1 and CDR2 sequences are SNHLY and FYNNEI. V lost 3 bases to trimming and J lost 5 bases, with 5 bases between them. The CDR3 loop is CASSDSENIQYF. DNA for the CDR3: TGTGCCAGCAGTGACTCCGAAAACATTCAGTACTTC.

The chain is built from TRBV7-9 and TRBJ2-6; TRBD1 agrees at 7 bases. Trimming took 2 bases from V and 2 from J; bases not matched to a gene: 0. Germline V lookup: CDR1 SEHNR, CDR2 FQNEAQ (reference sequence). There are 15 residues in the CDR3. The chain's CDR3 is CASSLTGAGANVLTF. The DNA for the CDR3 is TGTGCCAGCAGCTTAACAGGGGCTGGGGCCAACGTCCTGACTTTC.

The sample holds one count of this clone. This chain connects TRBV28 to TRBJ1-3; D perhaps matches TRBD1 (5 bases). The germline CDR1 and CDR2 sequences are MDHEN and SYDVKM. The CDR3 is 15 amino acids. The V gene lost 3 bases and the J gene lost 4 bases, with 13 bases spanning the gap. CDR3 sequence: CASSLVPGTGNTIYF. CDR3 coding DNA: TGTGCCAGCAGTTTGGTACCCGGGACCGGAAACACCATATATTTT.

The CDR3 reads CSVEVREGQPQHF. The CDR3 DNA reads as TGCAGCGTTGAAGTCCGAGAGGGGCAGCCCCAGCATTTT. This chain links TRBV29-1 with TRBJ1-5; weak D call: TRBD1 (5 bases). The V and J ends lost 1 base and 7 bases respectively, with 11 bases between them. Germline V gives CDR1 SQVTM, CDR2 ANQGSEA. The CDR3 spans 13 residues. Full variable domain (missing parts from reference TRBV29-1 and TRBJ1-5): SAVISQKPSRDICQRGTSLTIQCQVDSQVTMMFWYRQQPGQSLTLIATANQGSEATYESGFVIDKFPISRPNLTFSTLTVSNMSPEDSSIYLCSVEVREGQPQHFGDGTRLSIL.

The chain is built from TRBV27 and TRBJ2-1; D may be TRBD1 (6 bases). The CDR3 runs 13 residues. Trimming removed 5 bases at V and 6 bases at J, with 11 bases between. Germline V gene sequence: CDR1 MNHEY, CDR2 SMNVEV (reference sequence). CDR3 protein: CASSLQGPNEQFF. DNA for the CDR3: TGTGCCAGCAGTCTACAGGGACCCAATGAGCAGTTCTTC.

The rearrangement uses TRBV5-6 and TRBJ1-3; weak D call: TRBD1 (5 bases). The CDR3 consists of 15 residues. V lost 4 bases and J 1 base, leaving 12 bases between the germline ends. Germline CDR1 reads SGHDT; CDR2 reads YYEEEE. The CDR3 DNA follows: TGTGCCAGCAGCAGGCCCCAGGGATCTGGAAACACCATATATTTT. Translated: CASSRPQGSGNTIYF. The full variable domain, in which reference TRBV5-6 and TRBJ1-3 provide the parts outside the CDR3, is DAGVTQSPTHLIKTRGQQVTLRCSPKSGHDTVSWYQQALGQGPQFIFQYYEEEERQRGNFPDRFSGHQFPNYSSELNVNALLLGDSALYLCASSRPQGSGNTIYFGEGSWLTVV.

The V call is TRBV4-2, the J call TRBJ1-5; D gene uncertain. CDR3 size: 15 residues. In germline, CDR1 is LGHNA, CDR2 YNFKEQ. V was shortened by 0 bases and J by 6 bases, with 12 bases between the two germline ends. CDR3 sequence reads: CASSQDIGFTQPQHF. The CDR3 DNA follows: TGTGCCAGCAGCCAAGATATCGGGTTCACTCAGCCCCAGCATTTT.

The chain links TRBV7-9 to TRBJ1-2; possible D gene TRBD1, 5 bases. Per germline, CDR1 SEHNR and CDR2 FQNEAQ (reference sequence). V was shortened by 2 bases and J by 4 bases, with 23 bases between the two germline ends. This CDR3 contains 18 residues. The CDR3 reads CASSLTDRAPGSGYGYTF. For the CDR3, the DNA is TGTGCCAGCAGCTTAACCGACAGAGCCCCCGGCTCCGGCTATGGCTACACCTTC. The full variable domain, completed using reference TRBV7-9 and TRBJ1-2, is DTGVSQNPRHKITKRGQNVTFRCDPISEHNRLYWYRQTLGQGPEFLTYFQNEAQLEKSRLLSDRFSAERPKGSFSTLEIQRTEQGDSAMYLCASSLTDRAPGSGYGYTFGSGTRLTVV.

This sequence joins TRBV7-2 and TRBJ2-7, with D perhaps matching TRBD2 (5 bases). Trimming stripped 4 bases from V and 3 bases from J, with 10 bases between. Germline loops: CDR1 SGHTA, CDR2 FQGNSA. The CDR3 totals 13 residues. The DNA of the CDR3 is TGTGCCAGCAGCTCCCCACTAGGCTACGAGCAGTACTTC. This encodes CASSSPLGYEQYF.

The chain uses TRBV4-1 and TRBJ2-1; the D is unclear. Germline V gene data show CDR1 as MGHRA and CDR2 as YSYEKL. Trimming pared 4 bases from V and 6 bases from J, leaving 10 bases between. This CDR3 has 13 residues. CDR3 residues: CASSLVFLNEQFF. The CDR3 region has the DNA TGCGCCAGCAGCCTCGTTTTCCTCAATGAGCAGTTCTTC.

This clone has a single count. The CDR3 DNA sequence: TGTGCCAGCAGTTCCTTAGCGAGCTACAATGAGCAGTTCTTC. This gives the protein CASSSLASYNEQFF. This chain uses TRBV6-6 with TRBJ2-1; a weak D match, TRBD2 (5 bases). Germline V lookup: CDR1 MNHNY, CDR2 SVGAGI (reference sequence). The ends were cut back, 4 bases at V and 3 bases at J, with 10 bases in the middle. The CDR3 totals 14 residues.

The V and J genes are TRBV4-3 and TRBJ2-1, with 8 bases that match TRBD2. The germline V gene encodes CDR1 LGHNA and CDR2 YSLEER. J lost 4 bases, V lost 0 bases, and 5 bases had no gene match. The CDR3 covers 16 residues. The CDR3 here is CASSQEGTSEYNEQFF. The CDR3 DNA is TGCGCCAGCAGCCAAGAAGGGACTAGTGAGTACAATGAGCAGTTCTTC.

The CDR3 bases are TGTGCCAGCAGTCCTACAAACACCGGGGAGCTGTTTTTT. Translating it yields CASSPTNTGELFF. This chain links TRBV27 with TRBJ2-2; the D is unclear. The V gene's germline CDR1 is MNHEY and CDR2 SMNVEV (reference sequence). The germline V and J ends were trimmed by 5 bases and 2 bases, with 6 bases remaining between them. The length of the CDR3 is 13 residues.

The chain is built from TRBV30 and TRBJ2-3, with D possibly TRBD2 on 6 matching bases. The CDR3 runs to 15 residues. The ends were cut back, 0 bases at V and 0 bases at J, with 10 bases in the middle. Germline lookup yields CDR1 GTSNPN and CDR2 SVGIG (reference sequence). The CDR3 nucleotides read TGTGCCTGGAGTGTGATAGCGGTTAGCACAGATACGCAGTATTTT. Amino acid sequence: CAWSVIAVSTDTQYF.

This chain uses TRBV5-6 with TRBJ1-5; 10 bases align to TRBD1. CDR3 length: 15 residues. Per germline, CDR1 SGHDT and CDR2 YYEEEE. The V segment lost 0 bases and the J segment 7 bases; nucleotides outside the gene matches: 4. The CDR3 nucleotides are TGTGCCAGCAGCTTGGGGGGACAGGGGATCCAGCCCCAGCATTTT. Translating gives CASSLGGQGIQPQHF. The variable domain in full, with the rest retrieved from reference TRBV5-6 and TRBJ1-5, is DAGVTQSPTHLIKTRGQQVTLRCSPKSGHDTVSWYQQALGQGPQFIFQYYEEEERQRGNFPDRFSGHQFPNYSSELNVNALLLGDSALYLCASSLGGQGIQPQHFGDGTRLSIL.

V and J are TRBV30 and TRBJ2-2, with 14 bases aligning to TRBD2. The CDR3 has 16 residues. V gave up 2 bases and J gave up 6 bases; unmatched junction bases: 5. The germline V gene encodes CDR1 GTSNPN and CDR2 SVGIG (reference sequence). CDR3 sequence: CAWSSPTSGRAGELFF. The CDR3 DNA sequence: TGTGCCTGGAGTTCCCCGACTAGCGGGAGGGCCGGGGAGCTGTTTTTT.

This clone was counted between two and nine times. CDR3 protein: CASSLLPQGYTEAFF. The CDR3 DNA is TGTGCCAGCAGCTTACTCCCACAGGGTTACACTGAAGCTTTCTTT. The chain links TRBV13 to TRBJ1-1; TRBD1 is a possible D gene (6 bases). The CDR3 length is 15 residues. Trimming removed 2 bases from V and 3 bases from J, with 13 bases in between. Germline lookup yields CDR1 PRHDT and CDR2 FYEKMQ (reference sequence).

This sequence joins TRBV5-4 and TRBJ1-1, with D possibly TRBD1 on 5 matching bases. V shed 1 base and J shed 1 base, with 8 bases lying between them. CDR3 length: 14 residues. The germline gives CDR1 SGHNT, CDR2 YYREEE (reference sequence). CDR3 nucleotide sequence: TGTGCCAGCAGCTTGATCGGGACGAACACTGAAGCTTTCTTT. This gives the protein CASSLIGTNTEAFF. The full variable domain, its missing parts supplied by reference TRBV5-4 and TRBJ1-1, is ETGVTQSPTHLIKTRGQQVTLRCSSQSGHNTVSWYQQALGQGPQFIFQYYREEENGRGNFPPRFSGLQFPNYSSELNVNALELDDSALYLCASSLIGTNTEAFFGQGTRLTVV.

The rearrangement uses TRBV5-6 and TRBJ1-1; maybe TRBD1 (6 bases). The V gene lost 4 bases and the J gene lost 6 bases, with 13 bases spanning the gap. From germline, CDR1 is SGHDT and CDR2 YYEEEE. This CDR3 is 13 amino acids long. The chain's CDR3 is CASSPQGHAEAFF. The CDR3, as DNA: TGTGCCAGCAGCCCACAGGGACACGCTGAAGCTTTCTTT.

This chain links TRBV9 with TRBJ2-7; 9 bases line up with TRBD2. CDR3 length: 15 amino acids. The trim removed 4 bases at V and 2 bases at J, leaving 7 bases unmatched. Germline CDR1 reads SGDLS; CDR2 reads YYNGEE. This CDR3 is CASSQQAGGTYEQYF. The CDR3 bases are TGTGCCAGCAGCCAACAGGCGGGAGGGACCTACGAGCAGTACTTC.

This chain links TRBV7-2 with TRBJ1-1; no clear D. The CDR3 consists of 13 residues. CDR1 is SGHTA, CDR2 FQGNSA, per germline. V was trimmed by 5 bases and J by 6 bases, leaving 13 bases between them. CDR3 loop: CASSPTDYPEAFF. The CDR3 region has the DNA TGTGCCAGCAGCCCCACCGACTATCCTGAAGCTTTCTTT.

V usage is TRBV7-2 and J usage is TRBJ2-7; TRBD1 might be the D (5 bases). The V end was cut by 5 bases, the J end by 4 bases, with 9 bases between. This CDR3 has 12 residues. Germline V gene data show CDR1 as SGHTA and CDR2 as FQGNSA. CDR3 bases: TGTGCCAGCAGCCCGGACAAGTACGAGCAGTACGTC. It translates to CASSPDKYEQYV.

V usage is TRBV5-6 and J usage is TRBJ1-2; 7 bases are shared with TRBD1. V lost 3 bases to trimming and J lost 6 bases; unmatched junction nucleotides: 8. Germline V CDR1 and CDR2: SGHDT, YYEEEE. The CDR3 consists of 14 residues. CDR3 DNA: TGTGCCAGCAGCTGGGGACAGACTGTAGATGGCTACACCTTC. The encoded protein is CASSWGQTVDGYTF.

The genes are TRBV2 and TRBJ2-7, with TRBD1 as a possible D gene (6 bases). The CDR3 is made up of 14 amino acids. Trimming took off 7 bases at V and 0 bases at J, with 13 bases between the two ends. Germline V gene lookup returns CDR1 SNHLY and CDR2 FYNNEI. The CDR3 region has the DNA TGTGCCAGCACCCAGACAGGACTCTCCTACGAGCAGTACGTC. It yields the protein CASTQTGLSYEQYV.

The V call is TRBV15, the J call TRBJ2-5; tentative D call: TRBD1 (6 bases). Near its end, the DNA agrees better with TRBJ2-7, so the J call may be wrong. Germline V CDR1 and CDR2: LNHNV, YYDKDF (reference sequence). This CDR3 has 17 residues. The CDR3 sequence: CATSRGGTQGRSYEQYF. The CDR3 DNA is TGTGCCACCAGCAGAGGAGGGACACAGGGTAGATCCTACGAGCAGTACTTC.